One and the same sample provided the 27 T cell receptor beta chains below, sequenced in a study of blood T cell repertoires in COVID-19. Method: immunoSEQ multiplex PCR; TCRdb's copy keeps in-frame clones and lacks some. The table has around 170,000 clones, 85% to 90% seen once. Sequencing was done on a sample of peripheral blood. Receptors were obtained from a man in his forties or fifties with active or convalescent COVID-19.

Only a few counts were recorded for this clone. J is TRBJ2-1 and V is TRBV5-4; 12 bases are shared with TRBD2. Losses at the gene ends were 4 bases for V and 8 bases for J; bases not matched to a gene: 13. Germline CDR1 and CDR2: SGHNT and YYREEE (reference sequence). CDR3 length: 17 amino acids. The CDR3 sequence: CASSVTSGSSGGDEQFF. In nucleotides, the CDR3 is TGTGCCAGCAGCGTGACTAGCGGGAGTTCCGGAGGGGATGAGCAGTTCTTC.

This clone has only one observation. The gene calls are TRBV7-3 and TRBJ2-5, with D possibly matching TRBD2 (5 bases). The V and J ends lost 3 bases and 4 bases respectively, with 9 bases between them. This CDR3 has 13 amino acids. Germline V lookup: CDR1 SGHTA, CDR2 FQGTGA. The CDR3 protein is CASSLSEGETQYF. CDR3 in DNA: TGTGCCAGCAGCTTGTCCGAGGGAGAGACCCAGTACTTC. Supplemented by reference TRBV7-3 and TRBJ2-5, the full variable domain reads GAGVSQTPSNKVTEKGKYVELRCDPISGHTALYWYRQSLGQGPEFLIYFQGTGAADDSGLPNDRFFAVRPEGSVSTLKIQRTERGDSAVYLCASSLSEGETQYFGPGTRLLVL.

The chain has TRBV7-2 and TRBJ1-5; TRBD1 is a possible D gene (6 bases). This CDR3 is 15 amino acids long. The V end was cut by 1 base, the J end by 7 bases, with 14 bases between. The germline V gene encodes CDR1 SGHTA and CDR2 FQGNSA. The CDR3 region has the DNA TGTGCCAGCAGCTTAGGGCGGGGGGCGCGGCAGCCCCAGCATTTT. Its protein is CASSLGRGARQPQHF.

This clone showed up just a few times. This sequence joins TRBV6-2 or TRBV6-3 and TRBJ2-1; 8 nucleotides agree with TRBD2. V shed 2 bases, J shed 3 bases, and the junction held 6 bases outside the gene matches. There are 16 residues in the CDR3. The germline V gene has CDR1 MNHEY and CDR2 SVGEGT. The CDR3 coding sequence is TGTGCCAGCAGTTACGTTCCGGGACTAGGCTACAATGAGCAGTTCTTC. It is translated as CASSYVPGLGYNEQFF.

The J gene is TRBJ2-2, the V gene TRBV24-1; 10 positions match TRBD2. J gave up 5 bases and V 3 bases, and 5 bases lay outside the gene matches. Germline CDR1 KGHDR, CDR2 SFDVKD. The CDR3 contains 16 residues. The CDR3 nucleotides read TGTGCCACCAGTGATCCCGGGACTAGCGAGACCGGGGAGCTGTTTTTT. This sequence encodes CATSDPGTSETGELFF.

The chain has TRBV7-2 and TRBJ1-4, with 8 bases that match TRBD1. CDR1 and CDR2 from the germline V gene are SGHTA and FQGNSA. This CDR3 has 16 amino acids. The V and J ends lost 5 bases and 6 bases, in that order; junction bases with no gene match: 11. Here the CDR3 reads CASSEQTGGLYEKLFF. CDR3 bases: TGTGCCAGCAGCGAACAAACAGGGGGTCTGTATGAAAAACTGTTTTTT.

This clone was found once. Here the CDR3 DNA reads TGTGCCAGCAGCGGCGACAGCTATAATTCACCCCTCCACTTT. Protein sequence: CASSGDSYNSPLHF. The chain joins TRBV9 to TRBJ1-6; D is possibly TRBD1 (5 bases). V dropped 3 bases and J dropped 3 bases, with 7 bases sitting between them. Germline values: CDR1 SGDLS, CDR2 YYNGEE. The CDR3 runs 14 residues.

The gene calls are TRBV7-9 and TRBJ2-4; 9 bases are shared with TRBD1. The V gene's germline CDR1 is SEHNR and CDR2 FQNEAQ (reference sequence). The CDR3 covers 18 residues. Trimming at V came to 4 bases and at J to 2 bases, leaving 12 bases not matched to a gene. The CDR3 region is CASSWGRTGGFTKNIQYF. The CDR3 DNA is TGTGCCAGCAGCTGGGGCAGAACAGGGGGCTTCACCAAAAACATTCAGTACTTC.

This sequence joins TRBV6-5 and TRBJ1-5; perhaps TRBD1 as D (6 bases). Germline V CDR1 and CDR2: MNHEY, SVGAGI. V lost 6 bases and J 1 base, leaving 10 bases between the germline ends. The CDR3 is 14 amino acids. The CDR3 here is CASSITGSNQPQHF. CDR3 nucleotides: TGTGCCAGCAGCATAACAGGGAGCAATCAGCCCCAGCATTTT.

The gene calls are TRBV20-1 and TRBJ2-7, with unresolved D. CDR3 length: 11 amino acids. Germline loops: CDR1 DFQATT, CDR2 SNEGSKA (reference sequence). CDR3 DNA: TGCAGGGTTGGGTCAGGCCACGAGCAGTACTTC. Its protein product is CRVGSGHEQYF.

The chain uses TRBV28 and TRBJ2-5; no reliable D call. The V and J ends lost 8 bases and 4 bases respectively, with 8 bases between them. Germline V gives CDR1 MDHEN, CDR2 SYDVKM. The CDR3 is made up of 11 amino acids. The CDR3 DNA is TGTGCCAGCTCCTATAGAGAGACCCAGTACTTC. This encodes CASSYRETQYF.

The table lists this clone with a count of one. The genes are TRBV4-3 and TRBJ2-7; 8 bases line up with TRBD2. Germline CDR1 and CDR2: LGHNA and YSLEER. The CDR3 totals 15 residues. The ends lost 3 bases at V and 2 bases at J; junction bases unmatched: 6. CDR3 loop: CASSQGRAGAYEQYF. CDR3 DNA sequence: TGCGCCAGCAGCCAGGGTAGAGCGGGAGCCTACGAGCAGTACTTC.

The chain employs TRBV9 and TRBJ2-7; 7 bases are a match to TRBD1. CDR3 length: 14 amino acids. Germline V CDR1 and CDR2: SGDLS, YYNGEE. V lost 0 bases to trimming and J lost 3 bases; unmatched junction nucleotides: 3. CDR3 nucleotides: TGTGCCAGCAGCGTAGGGGACAGATACTACGAGCAGTACTTC. Residues: CASSVGDRYYEQYF.

V usage is TRBV7-9 and J usage is TRBJ1-1; 8 bases agree with TRBD1. Per the germline V gene, CDR1 is SEHNR and CDR2 is FQNEAQ (reference sequence). Trimming cost V 5 bases and J 4 bases; bases outside gene matches: 9. This CDR3 has 15 amino acids. The CDR3 nucleotides read TGTGCCAGCAGCCGCTCGACAGGGGTGGGCACTGAAGCTTTCTTT. As protein: CASSRSTGVGTEAFF. Using reference TRBV7-9 and TRBJ1-1 for the parts outside the CDR3, the full variable domain is DTGVSQNPRHKITKRGQNVTFRCDPISEHNRLYWYRQTLGQGPEFLTYFQNEAQLEKSRLLSDRFSAERPKGSFSTLEIQRTEQGDSAMYLCASSRSTGVGTEAFFGQGTRLTVV.

V gene TRBV5-1 combines with J gene TRBJ2-7; 8 nucleotides line up with TRBD2. Germline V gene lookup returns CDR1 SGHRS and CDR2 YFSETQ. V lost 1 base and J lost 4; bases outside the gene matches: 13. This CDR3 comprises 17 residues. The CDR3 coding sequence is TGCGCCAGCAGCTTGACAAAGGGCGCGGGAGGTCGTTACGAGCAGTACTTC. Its protein product is CASSLTKGAGGRYEQYF. The full variable domain, in which reference TRBV5-1 and TRBJ2-7 provide the parts outside the CDR3, is KAGVTQTPRYLIKTRGQQVTLSCSPISGHRSVSWYQQTPGQGLQFLFEYFSETQRNKGNFPGRFSGRQFSNSRSEMNVSTLELGDSALYLCASSLTKGAGGRYEQYFGPGTRLTVT.

This rearrangement joins TRBV9 to TRBJ1-1; the D is unclear. Germline CDR1 reads SGDLS; CDR2 reads YYNGEE. The CDR3 covers 13 residues. Between the trimmed V and J ends, which lost 3 bases and 0 bases, there was a span of 6 bases. CDR3 in amino acids: CASSGLMNTEAFF. The CDR3 DNA reads TGTGCCAGCAGCGGACTCATGAACACTGAAGCTTTCTTT.

The gene calls are TRBV7-2 and TRBJ2-7; possible D gene TRBD2, 7 bases. CDR1 is SGHTA and CDR2 is FQGNSA in the germline V gene. Trimming took 1 base from V and 3 from J, leaving 16 bases between them. The CDR3 consists of 16 residues. The CDR3 loop reads CASSLGPSGGGYEQYF. CDR3 DNA: TGTGCCAGCAGCTTAGGTCCTAGCGGAGGGGGCTACGAGCAGTACTTC.

The chain links TRBV7-2 to TRBJ2-3; 9 bases are a match to TRBD2. CDR1 and CDR2 (germline): SGHTA, FQGNSA. The junction had 6 bases not matched to a gene; V was cut back by 5 bases and J by 0 bases. The CDR3 runs to 16 residues. The CDR3 nucleotides are TGTGCCAGCAGCACCGTAGCGGGGGTTAGCACAGATACGCAGTATTTT. It encodes CASSTVAGVSTDTQYF.

The chain recombines TRBV6-5 with TRBJ2-4, with D possibly being TRBD1 (5 bases). Trimming removed 2 bases at V and 7 bases at J, with 9 bases between. Germline V gene sequence: CDR1 MNHEY, CDR2 SVGAGI. This CDR3 comprises 13 residues. The DNA for the CDR3 is TGTGCCAGCAGTTACGGGGCCGATAACATTCAGTACTTC. It specifies CASSYGADNIQYF.

The chain links TRBV7-9 to TRBJ1-1; 7 bases are shared with TRBD1. Germline-derived CDR1 and CDR2 are SEHNR and FQNEAQ (reference sequence). The CDR3 is made up of 15 amino acids. Trimming cost V 3 bases and J 2 bases; bases outside gene matches: 6. CDR3: CASSFGTEENTEAFF. The CDR3 DNA sequence: TGTGCCAGCAGCTTCGGGACAGAAGAAAACACTGAAGCTTTCTTT.

The V call is TRBV29-1, the J call TRBJ2-5; the D gene is possibly TRBD1 (5 bases). Germline V gene data show CDR1 as SQVTM and CDR2 as ANQGSEA. V lost 4 bases to trimming and J lost 4 bases, with 16 bases between them. This CDR3 comprises 14 residues. The DNA of the CDR3 is TGCAGCGTTGGGACGAGTGGACAACGAGAGACCCAGTACTTC. Its translation: CSVGTSGQRETQYF.

This chain uses TRBV14 with TRBJ2-2; TRBD2 matches at 10 bases. CDR1 is SGHDN and CDR2 is FVKESK in the germline V gene. This CDR3 is built from 17 residues. Losses at the gene ends were 4 bases for V and 5 bases for J; bases not matched to a gene: 10. The CDR3 bases are TGTGCCAGCAGCCTATGGCAGTCTAGCGGGAGTACCGGGGAGCTGTTTTTT. Amino acid sequence: CASSLWQSSGSTGELFF.

This chain uses TRBV4-1 with TRBJ2-5; TRBD1 matches 7 bases. The CDR3 runs 15 residues. Germline CDR1 reads MGHRA; CDR2 reads YSYEKL. Trimming removed 0 bases from V and 4 bases from J; junction bases left unmatched: 5. The CDR3: CASSQDRDRVETQYF. The DNA of the CDR3 is TGCGCCAGCAGCCAAGATCGAGACAGGGTAGAGACCCAGTACTTC.

The chain joins TRBV4-1 to TRBJ1-3; possibly TRBD1 for D (6 bases). The CDR3 is 16 residues long. Germline values: CDR1 MGHRA, CDR2 YSYEKL. V lost 4 bases to trimming and J lost 0 bases, with 13 bases between them. CDR3 coding DNA: TGCGCCAGCAGCCTCACACCACAGGGCTCTGGAAACACCATATATTTT. Protein: CASSLTPQGSGNTIYF.

The chain joins TRBV9 to TRBJ2-1; 10 nucleotides agree with TRBD2. V was clipped by 2 bases and J by 9 bases; unmatched bases: 5. The CDR3 consists of 14 residues. Germline assignment: CDR1 SGDLS and CDR2 YYNGEE. This CDR3 is CASSVLAGDGEQFF. CDR3 DNA: TGTGCCAGCAGCGTCCTAGCGGGGGACGGTGAGCAGTTCTTC.

The CDR3 region is CASSEKADYGYTF. The CDR3 DNA is TGTGCCAGCAGCGAGAAGGCGGACTATGGCTACACCTTC. The genes are TRBV6-5 and TRBJ1-2, with D hard to call. CDR1 MNHEY and CDR2 SVGAGI come from the germline V gene. V gave up 6 bases and J gave up 3 bases, with 11 bases separating them. CDR3 length equals 13 residues.

This clone was counted only a few times. The chain joins TRBV7-8 to TRBJ1-2; D unclear. Germline lookup yields CDR1 SGHVS and CDR2 FQNEAQ. This CDR3 has 16 residues. The V and J ends lost 0 bases and 4 bases respectively, with 15 bases between them. The CDR3 nucleotides are TGTGCCAGCAGCTTAGCCCAACGGGGTTCTACCTATGGCTACACCTTC. It is translated as CASSLAQRGSTYGYTF.